This TCR beta chain was identified in a study of patients and donors after allogeneic stem cell transplantation. Germline V gene data show CDR1 as SGHRS and CDR2 as YFSETQ. J was trimmed by 9 bases and V by 4 bases; bases with no gene match: 9. There are 13 residues in the CDR3. TCRdb recomputed calls from the RT-PCR reads with MiXCR, one row per CDR3 protein. In the table there are more than 850,000 distinct CDR3 sequences, about a sixth of which are singletons. Sequencing was performed on blood, either unsorted or a sorted T cell fraction (not recorded which). The chain has TRBV5-1 and TRBJ2-7; 8 bases are a match to TRBD1. The clonotype was recovered from a human donor who was either an allogeneic HSCT recipient or a stem cell or donor lymphocyte infusion donor (not recorded which). It is not recorded whose cells these are; they may come from a transplant donor. CDR3 DNA: TGCGCCAGCAGCCCCCAGGGGGCAGGGGGGCAGTACTTC. Its protein product is CASSPQGAGGQYF.